This TCR beta chain was sequenced in a study of blood T cell repertoires in COVID-19. Across the study: Specimens from acute and convalescent COVID-19 originated in the United States, Italy and Spain. In each case, the material was cDNA or gDNA derived from T cells, B-cell-depleted T cells, or PBMCs.

The trim removed 1 base at V and 7 bases at J, leaving 9 bases unmatched. This CDR3 region has 15 residues. The germline gives CDR1 SNHLY, CDR2 FYNNEI. Only in-frame clones appear in the TCRdb table, and some are missing; sequencing was by immunoSEQ multiplex PCR. The sample comprises approximately 290,000 clones, 70% to 90% of which are singletons, and 0.87% rests with the top ten. V gene TRBV2 combines with J gene TRBJ2-7; 8 bases line up with TRBD1. The clonotype originates from a human donor with COVID-19, enrolled during active disease. The donor label of this sample is uncertain. Sample: peripheral blood. The CDR3 sequence: CASSEGAGGAWEQYF. The CDR3 DNA sequence: TGTGCCAGCAGTGAAGGGGCAGGGGGCGCGTGGGAGCAGTACTTC.